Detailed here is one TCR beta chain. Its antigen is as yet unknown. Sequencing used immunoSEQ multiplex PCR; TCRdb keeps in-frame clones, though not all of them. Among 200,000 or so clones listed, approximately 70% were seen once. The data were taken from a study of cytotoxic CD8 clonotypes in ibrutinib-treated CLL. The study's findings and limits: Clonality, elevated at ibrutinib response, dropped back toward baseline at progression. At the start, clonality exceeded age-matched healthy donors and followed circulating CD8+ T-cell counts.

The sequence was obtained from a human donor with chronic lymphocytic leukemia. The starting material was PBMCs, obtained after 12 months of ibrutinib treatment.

Here the CDR3 reads CSYGSRGSSYEQYF. Here the CDR3 DNA reads TGCAGCTATGGGAGCAGGGGCTCCTCCTACGAGCAGTACTTC. The chain is built from TRBV29-1 and TRBJ2-7; a weak D match, TRBD1 (6 bases). V was shortened by 8 bases and J by 0 bases, with 17 bases between the two germline ends. CDR1 SQVTM and CDR2 ANQGSEA come from the germline V gene. The CDR3 extends over 14 amino acids.